The 14 T cell receptor beta chains below were found in one sample sequenced in a study of cytomegalovirus exposure and HLA in healthy donors. The protocol was immunoSEQ multiplex PCR, while the TCRdb copy is restricted to in-frame clones and leaves out a portion. The table shows about 98,000 clones, with roughly 85% occurring only once. The material sequenced was PBMCs. These receptors all stem from a woman in her twenties or thirties in good health and CMV-seronegative.

V and J are TRBV2 and TRBJ1-2; 9 nucleotides agree with TRBD1. CDR3 length: 13 residues. The ends lost 8 bases at V and 8 bases at J; junction bases unmatched: 9. Per germline, CDR1 SNHLY and CDR2 FYNNEI. The CDR3 is CASLQGAFGGYTF. The CDR3 DNA reads TGTGCCAGCTTACAGGGGGCGTTCGGCGGCTACACCTTC.

The chain combines TRBV5-1 with TRBJ2-3; TRBD2 aligns across 11 bases. The CDR3 totals 16 residues. Germline-derived CDR1 and CDR2 are SGHRS and YFSETQ. The V and J ends lost 4 bases and 0 bases, in that order; junction bases with no gene match: 4. For the CDR3, the DNA is TGCGCCAGCAGCCCGGGACTAGCGGAGAGCACAGATACGCAGTATTTT. Its protein is CASSPGLAESTDTQYF.

The chain employs TRBV5-1 and TRBJ1-1, with D perhaps TRBD1 (5 bases). The CDR3 is 13 residues long. CDR1 SGHRS and CDR2 YFSETQ come from the germline V gene. The V end lost 4 bases, the J end lost 4 bases, and 11 bases lay between the germline ends. The CDR3 here is CASSTGGGTEAFF. CDR3 nucleotide sequence: TGCGCCAGCAGCACCGGGGGTGGCACTGAAGCTTTCTTT.

The V and J genes are TRBV2 and TRBJ2-7; D not resolved. Germline V gene data show CDR1 as SNHLY and CDR2 as FYNNEI. CDR3 length: 12 residues. V lost 6 bases to trimming and J lost 3 bases, with 9 bases between them. The CDR3 DNA sequence: TGTGCCAGCAGCGCGAATGGCTACGAGCAGTACTTC. Its protein product is CASSANGYEQYF.

V and J are TRBV7-2 and TRBJ2-7; 7 bases agree with TRBD2. The length of the CDR3 is 13 residues. The germline V gene encodes CDR1 SGHTA and CDR2 FQGNSA. Trimming took 2 bases from V and 2 from J; bases not matched to a gene: 0. The CDR3: CASSLLAAYEQYF. For the CDR3, the DNA is TGTGCCAGCAGCTTACTAGCGGCCTACGAGCAGTACTTC.

This chain uses TRBV27 with TRBJ2-3, with 7 bases that match TRBD1. The V and J ends lost 3 bases and 6 bases, in that order; junction bases with no gene match: 15. CDR1 is MNHEY and CDR2 is SMNVEV in the germline V gene (reference sequence). The CDR3 spans 17 residues. This CDR3 reads CASSLGTMYEGGDTQYF. DNA for the CDR3: TGTGCCAGCAGTTTGGGGACGATGTATGAAGGGGGCGATACGCAGTATTTT.

This chain uses TRBV11-2 with TRBJ2-6, with TRBD1 identical over 9 bases. There are 18 residues in the CDR3. Germline lookup yields CDR1 SGHAT and CDR2 FQNNGV. V was pared by 4 bases and J by 2 bases, with 9 bases of the junction left unmatched. The CDR3 DNA reads TGTGCCAGCAGCTCATTGGGGAACAGGGGGCCTGGGGCCAACGTCCTGACTTTC. It specifies CASSSLGNRGPGANVLTF.

The chain uses TRBV27 and TRBJ1-2, with 7 bases identical to TRBD1. J gave up 4 bases and V 10 bases, and 18 bases lay outside the gene matches. The V gene's germline CDR1 is MNHEY and CDR2 SMNVEV (reference sequence). The CDR3 has 16 residues. CDR3 sequence: CATGKRQGIYTYGYTF. The CDR3 coding sequence is TGTGCCACCGGAAAACGACAGGGAATCTATACCTATGGCTACACCTTC.

The gene calls are TRBV6-5 and TRBJ1-1; no clear D gene. V was cut by 6 bases and J by 1 base, with 15 bases left in between. The CDR3 runs to 15 residues. The germline gives CDR1 MNHEY, CDR2 SVGAGI. The CDR3: CASSPLGRGNTEAFF. CDR3 nucleotides: TGTGCCAGCAGCCCCCTTGGCCGGGGGAACACTGAAGCTTTCTTT.

The gene calls are TRBV5-6 and TRBJ1-2; 7 positions match TRBD1. Germline-derived CDR1 and CDR2 are SGHDT and YYEEEE. The CDR3 has 14 amino acids. V was pared by 5 bases and J by 6 bases, with 10 bases of the junction left unmatched. The chain's CDR3 is CASSSQTGWNGYTF. The CDR3 region has the DNA TGTGCCAGCAGTTCTCAGACAGGGTGGAATGGCTACACCTTC.

This chain joins TRBV27 and TRBJ2-2, with D possibly TRBD2 on 6 matching bases. Per germline, CDR1 MNHEY and CDR2 SMNVEV (reference sequence). V lost 2 bases and J 6 bases, leaving 10 bases between the germline ends. This CDR3 comprises 14 residues. CDR3 coding DNA: TGTGCCAGCAGTTTAAGCTGGGGGGCCGGGGAGCTGTTTTTT. This gives the protein CASSLSWGAGELFF.

The chain employs TRBV28 and TRBJ2-7, with D possibly TRBD2 on 7 matching bases. Between the trimmed V and J ends, which lost 6 bases and 7 bases, there was a span of 25 bases. Germline lookup yields CDR1 MDHEN and CDR2 SYDVKM. The CDR3 extends over 16 amino acids. DNA for the CDR3: TGTGCCAGCAGAGGGGGTGCTTTAAGTGTGGGAGGGGAGCAGTACTTC. This sequence encodes CASRGGALSVGGEQYF.

The chain recombines TRBV4-3 with TRBJ2-2, with D perhaps TRBD2 (6 bases). Trimming pared 0 bases from V and 0 bases from J, leaving 17 bases between. Germline assignment: CDR1 LGHNA and CDR2 YSLEER. The length of the CDR3 is 19 residues. Here the CDR3 DNA reads TGCGCCAGCAGCCAAGACCTCGTGCGCGGGGCGGCGAACACCGGGGAGCTGTTTTTT. It codes for CASSQDLVRGAANTGELFF.

This clone has a single count. The V call is TRBV28, the J call TRBJ1-1, with D possibly TRBD1 on 5 matching bases. Germline values: CDR1 MDHEN, CDR2 SYDVKM. V was clipped by 4 bases and J by 5 bases, with 14 bases between them. The CDR3 totals 14 residues. For the CDR3, the DNA is TGTGCCAGCAGTTCCTCGACAGTGTCGACTGAAGCTTTCTTT. Its protein product is CASSSSTVSTEAFF.